The next 20 T cell receptor beta chains were all read from a single sample in a study of blood T cell repertoires in COVID-19. Using immunoSEQ multiplex PCR, the repertoire was profiled, and TCRdb retains in-frame clones only, with some absent. The data hold approximately 400,000 clones, with 91% observed a single time. The sample was PBMCs or T cells enriched from blood (not recorded which). Receptors originate from a woman between 35 and 50 years old who had been exposed to COVID-19.

The chain links TRBV5-5 to TRBJ2-2; 10 bases are a match to TRBD2. Germline V gene data show CDR1 as SGHKS and CDR2 as YYEKEE (reference sequence). The V segment lost 3 bases and the J segment 1 base; nucleotides outside the gene matches: 3. This CDR3 is built from 16 residues. CDR3 protein: CASSSLAGVNTGELFF. CDR3 nucleotide sequence: TGTGCCAGCAGCTCCCTAGCGGGAGTGAACACCGGGGAGCTGTTTTTT.

The chain carries TRBV7-6 and TRBJ2-7, with D possibly matching TRBD1 (6 bases). CDR3 length equals 13 residues. V was trimmed by 3 bases and J by 1 base, leaving 7 bases between them. Germline CDR1 SGHVS, CDR2 FNYEAQ. The CDR3 reads CASSLDRSYEQYF. As DNA, the CDR3 is TGTGCCAGCAGCTTGGACAGATCCTACGAGCAGTACTTC.

This chain's CDR3 is CASSLAGAKTTDTQYF. CDR3 in DNA: TGTGCCAGCAGCTTAGCGGGGGCTAAAACCACAGATACGCAGTATTTT. The rearrangement uses TRBV7-3 and TRBJ2-3; weak D call: TRBD2 (7 bases). CDR1 and CDR2 from the germline V gene are SGHTA and FQGTGA. The V gene lost 2 bases and the J gene lost 2 bases, with 14 bases spanning the gap. The CDR3 is 16 amino acids.

The chain has TRBV7-9 and TRBJ2-1; no definite D call. The germline CDR1 and CDR2 sequences are SEHNR and FQNEAQ (reference sequence). Trimming cost V 1 base and J 7 bases, with 5 bases left between them. This CDR3 region has 12 residues. The CDR3 DNA follows: TGTGCCAGCAGCTTAGTTATTAATGAGCAGTTCTTC. As protein: CASSLVINEQFF.

About this clone: Additional DNA sequences in this sample encode the identical CDR3. The genes are TRBV7-2 and TRBJ1-5; 7 nucleotides agree with TRBD1. CDR1 is SGHTA and CDR2 is FQGNSA in the germline V gene. The junction had 1 base not matched to a gene; V was cut back by 1 base and J by 4 bases. The CDR3 contains 14 residues. The DNA for the CDR3 is TGTGCCAGCAGCTTAGTCAGGGGGAATCAGCCCCAGCATTTT. This sequence encodes CASSLVRGNQPQHF.

The J gene is TRBJ2-1, the V gene TRBV19, with a weak D call TRBD1 (6 bases). The V gene lost 4 bases and the J gene lost 9 bases, with 19 bases spanning the gap. The CDR3 is 15 amino acids. CDR1 is LNHDA, CDR2 SQIVND, per germline (reference sequence). CDR3 amino acids: CASSTRTVRYPEQFF. Here the CDR3 DNA reads TGTGCCAGTAGTACAAGGACAGTTCGCTACCCTGAGCAGTTCTTC.

The chain links TRBV3-1 (or the pseudogene TRBV3-2) to TRBJ2-2; TRBD2 aligns across 13 bases. The germline CDR1 and CDR2 sequences are LGHDT and YNNKEL (reference sequence). Germline trimming cut 4 bases from V and 5 bases from J; bases unmatched to any gene: 4. CDR3 length: 16 residues. The chain's CDR3 is CASSRETSGRTGELFF. The CDR3 DNA sequence: TGTGCCAGCAGCCGAGAGACTAGCGGGAGGACCGGGGAGCTGTTTTTT.

The table lists this clone with a few counts. In nucleotides, the CDR3 is TGTGCCAGCAGTGTGAGGGTTCAAGAGACCCAGTACTTC. It encodes CASSVRVQETQYF. The chain employs TRBV6-4 and TRBJ2-5, with D tentatively TRBD2 (5 bases). The CDR3 has 13 residues. V lost 4 bases and J 2 bases, leaving 8 bases between the germline ends. From germline, CDR1 is MRHNA and CDR2 SNTAGT.

J is TRBJ1-3 and V is TRBV5-4, with TRBD1 matching 9 bases. V trimming: 4 bases; J trimming: 4 bases; junction bases outside the gene matches: 6. Germline loops: CDR1 SGHNT, CDR2 YYREEE (reference sequence). The CDR3 runs to 15 residues. CDR3 residues: CASSAGQGEGNTIYF. The CDR3 region has the DNA TGTGCCAGCAGCGCGGGACAGGGAGAGGGAAACACCATATATTTT.

The rearrangement links TRBV10-3 to TRBJ1-2, with 10 bases identical to TRBD1. With 6 bases clipped from V and 3 bases from J, the junction kept 1 base outside the gene matches. Germline CDR1 reads ENHRY; CDR2 reads SYGVKD. This CDR3 contains 13 residues. The CDR3 is CAIRTGGDYGYTF. For the CDR3, the DNA is TGTGCCATCAGGACAGGGGGCGACTATGGCTACACCTTC.

The chain links TRBV5-1 to TRBJ2-1, with 9 nucleotides matching TRBD1. V shed 4 bases, J shed 0 bases, and the junction held 5 bases outside the gene matches. The CDR3 totals 16 residues. CDR1 is SGHRS and CDR2 is YFSETQ in the germline V gene. CDR3 in DNA: TGCGCCAGCAGCATACAGGGGGCTAGCTCCTACAATGAGCAGTTCTTC. Translated: CASSIQGASSYNEQFF.

The rearrangement links TRBV3-1 (or the pseudogene TRBV3-2) to TRBJ1-4, with D maybe TRBD1 (6 bases). Germline V CDR1 and CDR2: LGHDT, YNNKEL (reference sequence). The CDR3 has 14 residues. V lost 0 bases and J lost 10, with 12 bases in between. The CDR3, as DNA: TGTGCCAGCAGCCAAGACAGACAGGAAACAAAACTGTTTTTT. It encodes CASSQDRQETKLFF.

This chain links TRBV3-1 (or the pseudogene TRBV3-2) with TRBJ1-2, with 7 bases identical to TRBD1. The CDR3 has 16 residues. Trimming removed 0 bases from V and 0 bases from J; junction bases left unmatched: 4. From germline, CDR1 is LGHDT and CDR2 YNNKEL (reference sequence). Here the CDR3 DNA reads TGTGCCAGCAGCCAAGAGGGGACAGTCTCTAACTATGGCTACACCTTC. Its translation: CASSQEGTVSNYGYTF.

The rearrangement links TRBV30 to TRBJ1-6; D gene ambiguous. With 0 bases removed from V and 10 bases from J, the gap between germline ends came to 13 bases. Germline V lookup: CDR1 GTSNPN, CDR2 SVGIG (reference sequence). This CDR3 region has 14 residues. CDR3 amino acids: CAWSVHGVGSPLHF. CDR3 sequence (DNA): TGTGCCTGGAGTGTACATGGTGTGGGCTCACCCCTCCACTTT.

The CDR3 region has the DNA TGTGCCAGCAGTGAAATGGGGCAACCTCAGCCCCAGCATTTT. It translates to CASSEMGQPQPQHF. V and J are TRBV2 and TRBJ1-5; D might be TRBD1 (5 bases). CDR3 length equals 14 residues. Trimming shortened V by 2 bases and J by 6 bases, and 11 bases separated the two germline ends. Per germline, CDR1 SNHLY and CDR2 FYNNEI.

The chain links TRBV6-5 to TRBJ1-5; D is unresolved. Per the germline V gene, CDR1 is MNHEY and CDR2 is SVGAGI. This CDR3 is built from 15 residues. For the CDR3, the DNA is TGTGGAACCGAGAGGGAGTGGATTGGCAATCAGCCCCAGCATTTT. Translated, it gives CGTEREWIGNQPQHF.

This chain joins TRBV20-1 and TRBJ2-3; maybe TRBD2 (5 bases). The CDR3 has 17 residues. Germline CDR1 and CDR2: DFQATT and SNEGSKA (reference sequence). The V gene lost 5 bases and the J gene lost 1 base, with 22 bases spanning the gap. The CDR3 sequence: CSAREPDTREGTDTQYF. The CDR3 nucleotides read TGCAGTGCTCGTGAACCAGATACTAGGGAAGGCACAGATACGCAGTATTTT.

The rearrangement links TRBV5-6 to TRBJ1-3; TRBD1 aligns across 8 bases. The J segment lost 0 bases and the V segment lost 2 bases, leaving 4 bases of the junction unmatched. The CDR3 runs 16 residues. Germline assignment: CDR1 SGHDT and CDR2 YYEEEE. The CDR3 region is CASSFGQGYSGNTIYF. CDR3 bases: TGTGCCAGCAGCTTCGGACAGGGTTACTCTGGAAACACCATATATTTT.

Note on this clone: Other DNA sequences in this sample translate to the same CDR3. This chain joins TRBV30 and TRBJ1-5; 7 nucleotides match TRBD1. V lost 5 bases and J lost 3; bases outside the gene matches: 4. CDR1 and CDR2 (germline): GTSNPN, SVGIG (reference sequence). The CDR3 extends over 13 amino acids. CDR3 region: CAWSGQDNQPQHF. CDR3 DNA sequence: TGTGCCTGGTCCGGACAGGACAATCAGCCCCAGCATTTT.

J is TRBJ2-2 and V is TRBV7-2, with 8 bases fitting TRBD1. Germline CDR1 and CDR2: SGHTA and FQGNSA. The V segment lost 7 bases and the J segment 4 bases; nucleotides outside the gene matches: 5. The CDR3 is made up of 14 amino acids. The DNA for the CDR3 is TGTGCCAGCAAATACAGGGGGACCACCGGGGAGCTGTTTTTT. Encoded protein: CASKYRGTTGELFF.